This T cell receptor (beta chain) was sequenced during a study of CD8 T cells in Susac syndrome. This CDR3 is 12 amino acids long. V was cut by 5 bases and J by 7 bases, with 9 bases left in between. An input of roughly 0.5 to 1 ug of RNA was subjected to reverse transcription using random hexamers. TCR beta CDR3 was amplified by immunoSEQ multiplex PCR. This amplification extended across 54 Vbeta and 13 Jbeta segments. TCRdb analysed the immunoSEQ multiplex PCR reads with MiXCR anew, one entry per CDR3 protein. The top ten hold approximately 0.51% of the sample, which has 130,000 or so distinct CDR3 sequences, roughly 80% seen once.

The chain links TRBV12-3 or TRBV12-4 to TRBJ2-1; D not resolved. The sequence came from a human donor with multiple sclerosis. Sequencing used CD8+ T cells from PBMCs. The CDR3 DNA reads as TGTGCCAGCAGTCCAACTGGGAATGAGCAGTTCTTC. Translating gives CASSPTGNEQFF.